These T cell receptor beta chains were read from a single sample in a study of blood T cell repertoires in COVID-19. The assay was immunoSEQ multiplex PCR, and TCRdb's table has in-frame clones only and misses some. In the table there are 70,000 or so clones, about 88% of which are singletons. Sequenced: peripheral blood. These receptors originate from a human donor in a cohort sampled during active COVID-19. The CDR3 runs from the conserved cysteine through the conserved F or W. D genes are given only for firm matches. Expanded clones get a size class; other rows say once, few or many, or leave the size out.

D gene	V gene	J gene	clone size	CDR3 DNA	CDR3 protein
TRBD2	TRBV9	TRBJ2-2	-	TGTGCCAGCAGCGTAGTGGGCGGGGGCACCGGGGAGCTGTTTTTT	CASSVVGGGTGELFF
-	TRBV18	TRBJ2-5	-	TGTGCCAGCTCACCGACAGTCCAAGAGACCCAGTACTTC	CASSPTVQETQYF
TRBD1	TRBV5-1	TRBJ2-4	-	TGCGCCAGCAGCTTGGGGACAGGGGATGACATTCAGTACTTC	CASSLGTGDDIQYF
-	TRBV18	TRBJ2-1	-	TGTGCCAGCTCACGACGGACTACCTCCTACAATGAGCAGTTCTTC	CASSRRTTSYNEQFF
TRBD2	TRBV19	TRBJ2-7	-	TGTGACCTCAGGGAGCCGGGACTAGGAGGCGAGCAGTACTTC	CDLREPGLGGEQYF
-	TRBV28	TRBJ1-4	-	TGTGCCAGCCGGCGGACGGGAGATAATGAAAAACTGTTTTTT	CASRRTGDNEKLFF
-	TRBV9	TRBJ2-7	-	TGTGCCAGCAGCCCAGGATCCGAGCAGTACTTC	CASSPGSEQYF
-	TRBV6-2/TRBV6-3	TRBJ2-7	-	TGTGCCAGCAGTTACCCGACAGCATACGAGCAGTACTTC	CASSYPTAYEQYF
TRBD1	TRBV5-5	TRBJ2-1	-	TGTGCCAGCAGCAGCTTACAGGGGATCTCCTACAATGAGCAGTTCTTC	CASSSLQGISYNEQFF
-	TRBV6-1	TRBJ2-7	-	TGTGCCAGCAGTGACCGCGGGGCAGGCGACGAGCAGTACTTC	CASSDRGAGDEQYF
-	TRBV6-5	TRBJ2-5	-	TGTGCCAGCAGTTATTGGGGGCGGGAGACCCAGTACTTC	CASSYWGRETQYF
TRBD1	TRBV29-1	TRBJ1-1	-	TGCAGCGTTGAACTGGCGACAGGGACTGAAGCTTTCTTT	CSVELATGTEAFF
-	TRBV5-8	TRBJ2-1	-	TGTGCCAGCAGCTTTTCGACAGGCTCCTACAATGAGCAGTTCTTC	CASSFSTGSYNEQFF
-	TRBV11-3	TRBJ2-1	-	TGTGCCAGCAGCCTATATGTCACTCCCTACAATGAGCAGTTCTTC	CASSLYVTPYNEQFF
TRBD2	TRBV9	TRBJ2-3	-	TGTGCCAGCAGCGGGCGGGGGGCCAAAGATACGCAGTATTTT	CASSGRGAKDTQYF
TRBD1	TRBV16	TRBJ1-1	-	TGTGCCAGCAGCCAAAGAACTCCGGGACAGGGGAACACTGAAGCTTTCTTT	CASSQRTPGQGNTEAFF
-	TRBV5-5	TRBJ2-1	-	TGTGCCAGCAGCTGGGGACTCCACAATGAGCAGTTCTTC	CASSWGLHNEQFF
TRBD1	TRBV3-1/TRBV3-2	TRBJ2-1	-	TGTGCCAGCAGCCAAGGATGGACAGGGTTTGACTACAATGAGCAGTTCTTC	CASSQGWTGFDYNEQFF
TRBD1	TRBV10-3	TRBJ1-1	-	TGTGCCATCAGTGTAGCGGGACAGGGGGGATTCATGAACACTGAAGCTTTCTTT	CAISVAGQGGFMNTEAFF
TRBD1	TRBV5-1	TRBJ1-3	-	TGCGCCAGCAGCAGGGACAGGGGGACTGGAAACACCATATATTTT	CASSRDRGTGNTIYF
-	TRBV9	TRBJ1-1	-	TGTGCCAGCAGCGTAGATGGCAGGCTGAACACTGAAGCTTTCTTT	CASSVDGRLNTEAFF
TRBD1	TRBV3-1/TRBV3-2	TRBJ1-2	-	TGTGCCAGCAGCCAAGTCCTAGACAGGGCCTATGGCTACACCTTC	CASSQVLDRAYGYTF
TRBD2	TRBV5-1	TRBJ2-1	once	TGCGCCAGCAGCCCACAACTAGCGGAGAACTCCTACAATGAGCAGTTCTTC	CASSPQLAENSYNEQFF
-	TRBV18	TRBJ1-4	-	TGTGCCAGCTCACCACGGCAAAATGAAAAACTGTTTTTT	CASSPRQNEKLFF
TRBD1	TRBV28	TRBJ1-2	-	TGTGCCAGCAGCCCGATGACAGGGGGCTCCTATGGCTACACCTTC	CASSPMTGGSYGYTF
-	TRBV19	TRBJ2-7	once	TGTGCCAGTTCCGTCGACAGGACTTCCTACGAGCAGTACTTC	CASSVDRTSYEQYF
-	TRBV6-2/TRBV6-3	TRBJ2-7	-	TGTGCCAGCAGCTCCCTTCTGTACGAGCAGTACTTC	CASSSLLYEQYF
-	TRBV11-2	TRBJ1-1	-	TGTGCCAGCCAAAACACTGAAGCTTTCTTT	CASQNTEAFF
-	TRBV19	TRBJ1-5	few	TGTGCCAGTAGTATAGGGTCCGTATTCTATAGCAATCAGCCCCAGCATTTT	CASSIGSVFYSNQPQHF
TRBD2	TRBV3-1/TRBV3-2	TRBJ2-3	-	TGTGCCAGCAGTCAAGGACTAGCGGGATCCACAGATACGCAGTATTTT	CASSQGLAGSTDTQYF
-	TRBV2	TRBJ1-1	-	TGTGCCAGCAGTCTGACAGGAAACACTGAAGCTTTCTTT	CASSLTGNTEAFF
-	TRBV3-1/TRBV3-2	TRBJ2-1	-	TGTGCCAGCAGCCAAGACAGGGCCCCCTACAATGAGCAGTTCTTC	CASSQDRAPYNEQFF
TRBD2	TRBV19	TRBJ2-2	many	TGTGCCAGTAGAAGGGGAGGGCAGGGTTCAACCGGGGAGCTGTTTTTT	CASRRGGQGSTGELFF
-	TRBV7-6	TRBJ2-5	-	TGTGCCAGCAGCTTAAGTCCGGGATTGGTCGGGACCCAGTACTTC	CASSLSPGLVGTQYF
TRBD2	TRBV19	TRBJ2-1	-	TGTGCCAGCCTGGGACTAGCGGGAGAGAACTACAATGAGCAGTTCTTC	CASLGLAGENYNEQFF
-	TRBV3-1/TRBV3-2	TRBJ2-3	once	TGTGCCAGCAGCCAAGGAATTAGCGGAAGCACAGATACGCAGTATTTT	CASSQGISGSTDTQYF